The 20 T cell receptor beta chains in this list originate from one sample, sequenced in a study of chemoradiotherapy in HPV16-positive cancers. Using immunoSEQ multiplex PCR, the repertoire was profiled, and TCRdb retains in-frame clones only, with some absent. The sample records about 8,100 clones, over 65% being singletons. This material was collected from a patient who underwent chemoradiotherapy. The receptors were gathered from a human donor with HPV-associated anogenital cancer.

This chain's CDR3 is CASSFDVQPQHF. The CDR3 coding sequence is TGTGCCAGTAGTTTTGACGTTCAGCCCCAGCATTTT. The genes are TRBV19 and TRBJ1-5; D uncertain. This CDR3 contains 12 residues. The V gene's germline CDR1 is LNHDA and CDR2 SQIVND (reference sequence). V was clipped by 5 bases and J by 6 bases, with 8 bases between them.

This clone was detected only a few times. The chain employs TRBV2 and TRBJ2-1; D is perhaps TRBD1 (5 bases). The CDR3 spans 13 residues. With 4 bases removed from V and 7 bases from J, the gap between germline ends came to 11 bases. Looked up from germline, CDR1 is SNHLY and CDR2 is FYNNEI. The CDR3 coding sequence is TGTGCCAGCAGTGGGCAGGGCATTAATGAGCAGTTCTTC. Protein product: CASSGQGINEQFF.

The CDR3, as DNA: TGTGCCAGCAGTCCACTCGGACAGTTAAATTCACCCCTCCACTTT. It codes for CASSPLGQLNSPLHF. The V gene is TRBV28, the J gene TRBJ1-6; D possibly corresponds to TRBD1 (6 bases). The CDR3 covers 15 residues. Between the trimmed V and J ends, which lost 5 bases and 7 bases, there was a span of 15 bases. The V gene's germline CDR1 is MDHEN and CDR2 SYDVKM.

V and J are TRBV4-2 and TRBJ2-5; tentatively, D is TRBD2 (5 bases). The V gene's germline CDR1 is LGHNA and CDR2 YNFKEQ. The CDR3 has 13 residues. V was shortened by 0 bases and J by 4 bases, with 6 bases between the two germline ends. The CDR3: CASSQDGRETQYF. CDR3 DNA: TGTGCCAGCAGCCAAGATGGGAGAGAGACCCAGTACTTC.

The rearrangement joins TRBV6-4 to TRBJ2-7; no reliable D call. CDR3 length equals 9 residues. V lost 8 bases and J lost 7, with 6 bases in between. CDR1 and CDR2 from the germline V gene are MRHNA and SNTAGT. CDR3 DNA: TGTGCCAGCCGTCATGAGCAGTACTTC. It specifies CASRHEQYF.

The chain combines TRBV11-2 with TRBJ2-3; 9 positions match TRBD2. Looked up from germline, CDR1 is SGHAT and CDR2 is FQNNGV. The CDR3 is 18 residues long. With V trimmed by 5 bases and J by 0 bases, 12 bases remained unmatched. The CDR3 region is CASSARTGAGGSTDTQYF. Written as DNA, the CDR3 is TGTGCCAGCAGCGCCCGAACCGGAGCGGGGGGAAGCACAGATACGCAGTATTTT. Filled out from reference TRBV11-2 and TRBJ2-3, the complete variable domain reads EAGVAQSPRYKIIEKRQSVAFWCNPISGHATLYWYQQILGQGPKLLIQFQNNGVVDDSQLPKDRFSAERLKGVDSTLKIQPAKLEDSAVYLCASSARTGAGGSTDTQYFGPGTRLTVL.

The CDR3 nucleotides read TGTGCCAGCAGCGCTGCCTATGGCTACACCTTC. It specifies CASSAAYGYTF. V gene TRBV9 combines with J gene TRBJ1-2; no clear D. Germline V gene data show CDR1 as SGDLS and CDR2 as YYNGEE. The CDR3 runs 11 residues. Trimming took 3 bases from V and 4 from J, leaving 4 bases between them.

This clone has a handful of counts. This sequence joins TRBV28 and TRBJ1-5, with D possibly being TRBD1 (5 bases). This CDR3 has 16 amino acids. The germline V gene encodes CDR1 MDHEN and CDR2 SYDVKM. V dropped 2 bases and J dropped 1 base, with 12 bases sitting between them. This CDR3 reads CASSLPRDASNQPQHF. In DNA form, the CDR3 reads TGTGCCAGCAGTTTACCCCGGGACGCGAGCAATCAGCCCCAGCATTTT.

This clone has just a few counts. The chain combines TRBV27 with TRBJ2-7, with a tentative D call TRBD1 (5 bases). The CDR3 length is 18 residues. Germline CDR1 and CDR2: MNHEY and SMNVEV (reference sequence). V was shortened by 3 bases and J by 0 bases, with 21 bases between the two germline ends. The CDR3 protein is CASSFTQSWTDSSYEQYF. CDR3 DNA sequence: TGTGCCAGCAGTTTTACCCAATCTTGGACCGACAGCTCCTACGAGCAGTACTTC.

This clone was seen a few times. V is TRBV28 and J is TRBJ2-2; D may be TRBD1 or TRBD2 (5 bases each). Trimming took 3 bases from V and 5 from J, leaving 7 bases between them. The CDR3 runs 13 residues. Germline lookup yields CDR1 MDHEN and CDR2 SYDVKM. CDR3 DNA: TGTGCCAGCAGTTTGAGGGGAACCGGGGAGCTGTTTTTT. This encodes CASSLRGTGELFF.

This rearrangement joins TRBV5-5 to TRBJ2-7; D not certain. This CDR3 contains 15 residues. Trimming pared 1 base from V and 0 bases from J, leaving 11 bases between. CDR1 and CDR2 from the germline V gene are SGHKS and YYEKEE (reference sequence). The CDR3 DNA reads TGTGCCAGCAGCTTGATCACAGTGAGCTCCTACGAGCAGTACTTC. It yields the protein CASSLITVSSYEQYF.

This clone was observed a few times. This chain uses TRBV28 with TRBJ2-3, with 10 bases matching TRBD1. The length of the CDR3 is 14 residues. After removal of 7 bases from V and 4 bases from J, the junction contained 5 bases not matched to a gene. Germline assignment: CDR1 MDHEN and CDR2 SYDVKM. DNA for the CDR3: TGTGCCAGCAAAAGACAGGGGGCGGCAGATACGCAGTATTTT. Protein: CASKRQGAADTQYF.

The V and J genes are TRBV28 and TRBJ2-1, with TRBD2 matching over 9 bases. Trimming at V came to 4 bases and at J to 3 bases, leaving 10 bases not matched to a gene. Germline lookup yields CDR1 MDHEN and CDR2 SYDVKM. The CDR3 length is 17 residues. CDR3 sequence: CASSSLAGSEFYNEQFF. Here the CDR3 DNA reads TGTGCCAGCAGTTCGCTAGCGGGGTCGGAATTCTACAATGAGCAGTTCTTC.

The genes are TRBV7-3 and TRBJ1-1; D is uncertain. The CDR3 extends over 13 amino acids. Germline V gene sequence: CDR1 SGHTA, CDR2 FQGTGA. Deletions cut 0 bases from V and 4 bases from J, with 6 bases between. CDR3 in amino acids: CASSLTSSTEAFF. The CDR3 nucleotides read TGTGCCAGCAGCTTAACGTCTAGCACTGAAGCTTTCTTT.

This chain joins TRBV4-1 and TRBJ1-1; 8 positions match TRBD1. The V gene end was trimmed by 0 bases and the J gene end by 8 bases; junction bases not matched to a gene: 8. Looked up from germline, CDR1 is MGHRA and CDR2 is YSYEKL. CDR3 length: 15 amino acids. The CDR3 here is CASSQEWGQEREAFF. The CDR3 coding sequence is TGCGCCAGCAGCCAAGAGTGGGGACAGGAAAGGGAAGCTTTCTTT.

The chain couples TRBV4-3 to TRBJ1-1; no reliable D call. V was clipped by 4 bases and J by 11 bases, with 17 bases between them. The CDR3 extends over 13 amino acids. Germline loops: CDR1 LGHNA, CDR2 YSLEER. CDR3 sequence reads: CASSPLVTSEAFF. The CDR3 DNA reads as TGCGCCAGCAGCCCCCTGGTTACATCGGAGGCTTTCTTT.

Only a few counts were recorded for this clone. V is TRBV10-1 and J is TRBJ2-5; 8 nucleotides align to TRBD1. Germline V lookup: CDR1 WNHNN, CDR2 SYGVQD (reference sequence). This CDR3 is built from 16 residues. The V segment lost 6 bases and the J segment 0 bases; nucleotides outside the gene matches: 9. The CDR3: CASSPNRTGNQETQYF. The DNA of the CDR3 is TGCGCCAGCAGCCCCAATCGGACAGGGAACCAAGAGACCCAGTACTTC.

The V gene is TRBV14, the J gene TRBJ2-7, with 9 positions matching TRBD1. Germline V gene sequence: CDR1 SGHDN, CDR2 FVKESK. V lost 2 bases to trimming and J lost 3 bases; unmatched junction nucleotides: 5. The CDR3 totals 15 residues. The CDR3 region is CASSQIQGADYEQYF. DNA of the CDR3: TGTGCCAGCAGCCAAATACAGGGGGCGGACTACGAGCAGTACTTC.

This chain uses TRBV5-1 with TRBJ2-3, with D perhaps being TRBD1 or TRBD2 (5 bases each). V lost 2 bases and J lost 5, with 9 bases in between. The CDR3 is 13 amino acids. Germline values: CDR1 SGHRS, CDR2 YFSETQ. The CDR3: CASSFWGRDTQYF. CDR3 nucleotides: TGCGCCAGCAGCTTTTGGGGACGAGATACGCAGTATTTT.

The genes are TRBV4-1 and TRBJ1-2, with 7 bases fitting TRBD1. There are 15 residues in the CDR3. Per germline, CDR1 MGHRA and CDR2 YSYEKL. J gave up 8 bases and V 0 bases, and 9 bases lay outside the gene matches. The CDR3 loop reads CASSQDIGTEEGYTF. The DNA of the CDR3 is TGCGCCAGCAGCCAAGATATCGGGACAGAGGAGGGCTACACCTTC.